The 27 T cell receptor beta chains below all came from one sample that was sequenced in a study of CD8 T cells in Susac syndrome. Reverse transcription of roughly 0.5 to 1 ug RNA was carried out with random hexamers. TCRdb re-analysed the immunoSEQ multiplex PCR reads in MiXCR, keeping a single row per CDR3 protein. The repertoire holds 90,000 to 150,000 distinct CDR3 sequences, with 94% as singletons. Specimen: CD4+ T cells from PBMCs. These TCRs come from a human donor in good health.

This chain connects TRBV5-1 to TRBJ2-6, with 9 bases identical to TRBD1. The CDR3 covers 19 residues. From germline, CDR1 is SGHRS and CDR2 YFSETQ. The V segment lost 4 bases and the J segment 0 bases; nucleotides outside the gene matches: 11. The CDR3 is CASSLLGQGTLSGANVLTF. CDR3 DNA: TGCGCCAGCAGCCTCTTGGGACAGGGAACTCTCTCTGGGGCCAACGTCCTGACTTTC.

CDR3 nucleotides: TGTGCCACCTCCGGACAGGTCCGCGGGGAGCAGTACTTC. It encodes CATSGQVRGEQYF. The chain combines TRBV10-3 with TRBJ2-7; TRBD1 matches 7 bases. From germline, CDR1 is ENHRY and CDR2 SYGVKD. The length of the CDR3 is 13 residues. V was clipped by 10 bases and J by 7 bases; unmatched bases: 13.

The chain joins TRBV5-1 to TRBJ2-7, with 10 bases identical to TRBD1. The CDR3 runs to 15 residues. The V and J ends lost 4 bases and 6 bases, in that order; junction bases with no gene match: 10. In germline, CDR1 is SGHRS, CDR2 YFSETQ. The CDR3 loop reads CASSISGTGVGEQYF. In DNA form, the CDR3 reads TGCGCCAGCAGCATCTCCGGGACAGGGGTCGGCGAGCAGTACTTC.

The rearrangement links TRBV12-3 or TRBV12-4 to TRBJ2-1; D uncertain. The V end lost 2 bases, the J end lost 5 bases, and 10 bases lay between the germline ends. The CDR3 loop spans 14 amino acids. The CDR3 is CASSLIHEDNEQFF. The DNA for the CDR3 is TGTGCCAGCAGTTTAATTCACGAGGACAATGAGCAGTTCTTC.

V and J are TRBV3-1 and TRBJ2-2; D is undetermined. V was cut by 4 bases and J by 6 bases, with 15 bases left in between. Germline V gene data show CDR1 as LGHDT and CDR2 as YNNKEL (reference sequence). The CDR3 runs to 15 residues. CDR3 sequence (DNA): TGTGCCAGCAGCCCGTTCCGCAGGTCTCCCGGGGAGCTGTTTTTT. It encodes CASSPFRRSPGELFF.

The chain uses TRBV20-1 and TRBJ2-5; TRBD2 matches 12 bases. The CDR3 length is 13 residues. With 5 bases clipped from V and 4 bases from J, the junction kept 2 bases outside the gene matches. Germline V gene data show CDR1 as DFQATT and CDR2 as SNEGSKA (reference sequence). As DNA, the CDR3 is TGCAGTGCTCGGGGACTAGCGGGAGAGACCCAGTACTTC. This encodes CSARGLAGETQYF.

The J gene is TRBJ1-6, the V gene TRBV4-2, with D possibly matching TRBD1 (5 bases). CDR1 is LGHNA, CDR2 YNFKEQ, per germline. CDR3 size: 15 residues. V gave up 0 bases and J gave up 7 bases, with 10 bases separating them. The CDR3 nucleotides read TGTGCCAGCAGCCAAGATCAGGGTTGGAATTCACCCCTCCACTTT. This sequence encodes CASSQDQGWNSPLHF.

This chain uses TRBV7-9 with TRBJ1-1; D remains unclear. Germline CDR1 is SEHNR and CDR2 is FQNEAQ (reference sequence). The CDR3 totals 14 residues. The V and J ends lost 1 base and 4 bases respectively, with 10 bases between them. CDR3 bases: TGTGCCAGCAGCTTAGGAACAGCTGGCACTGAAGCTTTCTTT. Its translation: CASSLGTAGTEAFF.

The rearrangement uses TRBV24-1 and TRBJ2-5, with TRBD1 as a possible D gene (6 bases). The V end was cut by 3 bases, the J end by 5 bases, with 15 bases between. Germline CDR1 is KGHDR and CDR2 is SFDVKD. The CDR3 length is 15 residues. The CDR3: CATSDGTSNPETQYF. The CDR3 nucleotides read TGTGCCACCAGTGATGGGACATCCAACCCCGAGACCCAGTACTTC.

This sequence joins TRBV7-9 and TRBJ2-5; 11 positions agree with TRBD2. The ends lost 5 bases at V and 5 bases at J; junction bases unmatched: 7. Germline lookup yields CDR1 SEHNR and CDR2 FQNEAQ (reference sequence). CDR3 size: 15 residues. DNA for the CDR3: TGTGCCAGCAGCACACTAGCGGGAGCCCTGGAGACCCAGTACTTC. It yields the protein CASSTLAGALETQYF. Full variable domain (remainder filled in from reference TRBV7-9 and TRBJ2-5): DTGVSQNPRHKITKRGQNVTFRCDPISEHNRLYWYRQTLGQGPEFLTYFQNEAQLEKSRLLSDRFSAERPKGSFSTLEIQRTEQGDSAMYLCASSTLAGALETQYFGPGTRLLVL.

The chain joins TRBV7-6 to TRBJ2-2; possibly TRBD1 or TRBD2 for D (5 bases each). The length of the CDR3 is 16 residues. Deletions cut 5 bases from V and 4 bases from J, with 17 bases between. Per the germline V gene, CDR1 is SGHVS and CDR2 is FNYEAQ. CDR3 region: CASSGTSFPFTGELFF. The CDR3 DNA sequence: TGTGCCAGCAGCGGGACGAGTTTCCCTTTCACCGGGGAGCTGTTTTTT.

The rearrangement joins TRBV5-1 to TRBJ1-2, with 9 nucleotides matching TRBD1. Germline CDR1 reads SGHRS; CDR2 reads YFSETQ. The CDR3 loop spans 14 amino acids. After removal of 3 bases from V and 4 bases from J, the junction contained 4 bases not matched to a gene. The CDR3 nucleotides are TGCGCCAGCAGCTCGGGACAGGGACTCTATGGCTACACCTTC. Its translation is CASSSGQGLYGYTF.

The CDR3 region is CASGQGNGFF. The CDR3, as DNA: TGTGCCAGCGGTCAGGGGAACGGTTTCTTT. V is TRBV6-2 or TRBV6-3 and J is TRBJ1-1; D perhaps matches TRBD1 (6 bases). The CDR3 spans 10 residues. The germline gives CDR1 MNHEY, CDR2 SVGEGT. Between the trimmed V and J ends, which lost 8 bases and 13 bases, there was a span of 14 bases.

The chain has TRBV3-1 and TRBJ1-2, with unresolved D. The length of the CDR3 is 14 residues. Germline V gives CDR1 LGHDT, CDR2 YNNKEL (reference sequence). Trimming removed 3 bases from V and 2 bases from J, with 10 bases in between. Here the CDR3 DNA reads TGTGCCAGCAGCCAGGAGAGCTTCAACTATGGCTACACCTTC. Protein sequence: CASSQESFNYGYTF.

The rearrangement uses TRBV19 and TRBJ2-2; TRBD2 aligns across 16 bases. CDR1 and CDR2 from the germline V gene are LNHDA and SQIVND (reference sequence). V shed 5 bases and J 13 bases; nucleotides not matched to a gene: 19. This CDR3 is built from 19 residues. The DNA of the CDR3 is TGTGCCAGTAGTTTGTCTCCTCTGTCGGGACTAGCGGGAGGGGGTATGCTGTTTTTT. Its translation is CASSLSPLSGLAGGGMLFF.

The V gene is TRBV24-1, the J gene TRBJ2-5; TRBD2 is a possible D gene (7 bases). Trimming stripped 1 base from V and 5 bases from J, with 13 bases between. There are 15 residues in the CDR3. CDR1 KGHDR and CDR2 SFDVKD come from the germline V gene. The CDR3 nucleotides read TGTGCCACCAGTGATTTCTCGGGGGGCTGGGAGACCCAGTACTTC. It translates to CATSDFSGGWETQYF.

The chain employs TRBV19 and TRBJ2-2; D is ambiguous. This CDR3 has 13 residues. Deletions cut 4 bases from V and 1 base from J, with 4 bases between. The V gene's germline CDR1 is LNHDA and CDR2 SQIVND (reference sequence). Here the CDR3 reads CASSNRNTGELFF. DNA of the CDR3: TGTGCCAGTAGTAACAGGAACACCGGGGAGCTGTTTTTT.

This clonotype was seen a single time. An end of the junction does not agree with germline; a read error may underlie this. The CDR3 loop is CASARGLNTRELFF. The DNA of the CDR3 is TGTGCCAGCGCGCGGGGGCTGAACACCAGGGAGCTGTTTTTT. This chain connects TRBV3-1 to TRBJ2-2; possible D gene TRBD2, 7 bases. In germline, CDR1 is LGHDT, CDR2 YNNKEL (reference sequence). This CDR3 is built from 14 residues. The variable domain in full, with the rest retrieved from reference TRBV3-1 and TRBJ2-2, is DTAVSQTPKYLVTQMGNDKSIKCEQNLGHDTMYWYKQDSKKFLKIMFSYNNKELIINETVPNRFSPKSPDKAHLNLHINSLELGDSAVYFCASARGLNTRELFFGEGSRLTVL.

The chain is built from TRBV30 and TRBJ1-2; D is unresolved. In germline, CDR1 is GTSNPN, CDR2 SVGIG (reference sequence). This CDR3 is built from 12 residues. The V end lost 0 bases, the J end lost 8 bases, and 10 bases lay between the germline ends. The CDR3 DNA reads as TGTGCCTGGAGTGTAGGGAAGTACGGCTACACCTTC. This sequence encodes CAWSVGKYGYTF.

The chain carries TRBV30 and TRBJ2-3; TRBD1 aligns across 9 bases. This CDR3 is 14 amino acids long. V shed 3 bases, J shed 3 bases, and the junction held 4 bases outside the gene matches. Germline V gene data show CDR1 as GTSNPN and CDR2 as SVGIG (reference sequence). The CDR3 is CAWRTGTGTDTQYF. The CDR3 nucleotides are TGTGCCTGGAGGACCGGGACAGGGACAGATACGCAGTATTTT.

The DNA for the CDR3 is TGCGCCAGCAGGGCCGGGGCTGAGGAGACCCAGTACTTC. Its protein product is CASRAGAEETQYF. V and J are TRBV5-1 and TRBJ2-5; D assignment may be TRBD1 or TRBD2 (5 bases each). V lost 5 bases and J lost 5, with 13 bases in between. CDR1 SGHRS and CDR2 YFSETQ come from the germline V gene. The CDR3 length is 13 residues.

The chain employs TRBV20-1 and TRBJ2-1; D unclear. CDR1 DFQATT and CDR2 SNEGSKA come from the germline V gene (reference sequence). V was shortened by 1 base and J by 10 bases, with 14 bases between the two germline ends. The length of the CDR3 is 13 residues. CDR3 in amino acids: CSARVPSRAEQFF. The CDR3 region has the DNA TGCAGTGCTAGAGTGCCCTCTCGGGCGGAGCAGTTCTTC.

The CDR3 loop reads CASRRQGGFEQFF. In DNA, the CDR3 is TGTGCCAGCAGGAGACAGGGGGGGTTTGAGCAGTTCTTC. V is TRBV25-1 and J is TRBJ2-1; 9 nucleotides line up with TRBD1. V shed 6 bases and J 9 bases; nucleotides not matched to a gene: 6. The germline V gene has CDR1 MGHDK and CDR2 SYGVNS. The length of the CDR3 is 13 residues.

The gene calls are TRBV12-3 or TRBV12-4 and TRBJ1-5, with unresolved D. V gave up 0 bases and J gave up 4 bases, with 7 bases separating them. The length of the CDR3 is 14 residues. The DNA for the CDR3 is TGTGCCAGCAGTTTAGCACCGCAAAATCAGCCCCAGCATTTT. This codes for CASSLAPQNQPQHF.

The rearrangement joins TRBV29-1 to TRBJ2-1; D is undetermined. Trimming cost V 1 base and J 3 bases, with 4 bases left between them. The CDR3 loop spans 12 amino acids. Germline V gene lookup returns CDR1 SQVTM and CDR2 ANQGSEA. CDR3 sequence: CSVEGFYNEQFF. The CDR3 region has the DNA TGCAGCGTTGAAGGATTCTACAATGAGCAGTTCTTC.

The CDR3 region is CSGLLNTGELFF. CDR3 nucleotide sequence: TGCAGCGGACTGTTGAACACCGGGGAGCTGTTTTTT. The V gene is TRBV29-1, the J gene TRBJ2-2, with unresolved D. The CDR3 covers 12 residues. Germline values: CDR1 SQVTM, CDR2 ANQGSEA. The V and J ends lost 7 bases and 1 base respectively, with 7 bases between them.

This chain connects TRBV5-1 to TRBJ1-1, with 8 bases aligning to TRBD1. Losses at the gene ends were 0 bases for V and 4 bases for J; bases not matched to a gene: 8. The V gene's germline CDR1 is SGHRS and CDR2 YFSETQ. The CDR3 spans 16 residues. CDR3 region: CASSLAGTGQRTEAFF. In nucleotides, the CDR3 is TGCGCCAGCAGCTTGGCCGGGACAGGACAACGCACTGAAGCTTTCTTT.